Each of the 22 T cell receptor beta chains below was sequenced from the same sample in a study of CD8+ T cells in alopecia areata. TCR sequencing used cDNA made by reverse transcription of extracted RNA. Measured with immunoSEQ multiplex PCR; TCRdb has only the in-frame clones, and not every one. Of approximately 180,000 clones in the sample, roughly 63% were seen once. The sample in question was CD4+ T cells sorted from blood, obtained at week 0. Receptors were obtained from a human donor with alopecia areata.

This rearrangement joins TRBV7-2 to TRBJ2-7; the match to TRBD2 covers 9 bases. After removal of 1 base from V and 0 bases from J, the junction contained 10 bases not matched to a gene. Germline CDR1 and CDR2: SGHTA and FQGNSA. The CDR3 extends over 18 amino acids. The CDR3, as DNA: TGTGCCAGCAGCTTAGGGCTGACACTAGCGGGCGGCTCCTACGAGCAGTACTTC. Translation: CASSLGLTLAGGSYEQYF.

The rearrangement links TRBV30 to TRBJ2-5; TRBD2 matches at 10 bases. In germline, CDR1 is GTSNPN, CDR2 SVGIG (reference sequence). V lost 4 bases, J lost 8 bases, and 4 bases stayed unmatched. This CDR3 is 12 amino acids long. In nucleotides, the CDR3 is TGTGCCTGGACTAGCGGGGGTAGTACCCAGTACTTC. This encodes CAWTSGGSTQYF.

The chain recombines TRBV19 with TRBJ1-4; 8 bases align to TRBD1. Trimming removed 7 bases from V and 4 bases from J; junction bases left unmatched: 8. The CDR3 has 15 residues. The germline gives CDR1 LNHDA, CDR2 SQIVND (reference sequence). The DNA of the CDR3 is TGTGCCAGTATCCCCAGTGGACAGGGTAATGAAAAACTGTTTTTT. It is translated as CASIPSGQGNEKLFF. The full variable domain, rest sourced from reference TRBV19 and TRBJ1-4, is DGGITQSPKYLFRKEGQNVTLSCEQNLNHDAMYWYRQDPGQGLRLIYYSQIVNDFQKGDIAEGYSVSREKKESFPLTVTSAQKNPTAFYLCASIPSGQGNEKLFFGSGTQLSVL.

The chain joins TRBV29-1 to TRBJ2-7; 8 bases match TRBD1. Germline loops: CDR1 SQVTM, CDR2 ANQGSEA. With V trimmed by 6 bases and J by 5 bases, 6 bases remained unmatched. The CDR3 loop spans 12 amino acids. CDR3 nucleotides: TGCAGCGTCGACAGGGGAAAGAACGAGCAGTACTTC. Its protein product is CSVDRGKNEQYF.

This clone was seen a handful of times. The rearrangement uses TRBV2 and TRBJ2-3, with D perhaps being TRBD1 or TRBD2 (6 bases each). The CDR3 totals 16 residues. The V end lost 0 bases, the J end lost 0 bases, and 10 bases lay between the germline ends. CDR1 and CDR2 (germline): SNHLY, FYNNEI. The CDR3 nucleotides are TGTGCCAGCAGTGAAGCTGGAGGGACAAGCACAGATACGCAGTATTTT. Protein: CASSEAGGTSTDTQYF.

The chain has TRBV5-1 and TRBJ1-2, with a possible D match to TRBD1 (6 bases). Germline values: CDR1 SGHRS, CDR2 YFSETQ. Trimming cost V 4 bases and J 7 bases, with 20 bases left between them. This CDR3 is built from 15 residues. The CDR3 here is CASSPTGYQWGGYTF. The CDR3 region has the DNA TGCGCCAGCAGCCCGACAGGTTACCAATGGGGTGGCTACACCTTC.

The genes are TRBV27 and TRBJ2-1; 10 nucleotides agree with TRBD2. The CDR3 consists of 18 residues. With 0 bases clipped from V and 4 bases from J, the junction kept 9 bases outside the gene matches. The germline V gene encodes CDR1 MNHEY and CDR2 SMNVEV (reference sequence). The CDR3 loop reads CASSLSTGLAGAYNEQFF. For the CDR3, the DNA is TGTGCCAGCAGTTTATCGACGGGTCTAGCGGGGGCGTACAATGAGCAGTTCTTC.

The rearrangement uses TRBV11-1 and TRBJ2-3; the match to TRBD2 covers 9 bases. The CDR3 is 16 residues long. Germline CDR1 SGHAT, CDR2 FQDESV (reference sequence). Unmatched junction bases numbered 8, after V lost 5 bases and J lost 2 bases. The CDR3 is CASSQRLAAFTDTQYF. The CDR3 nucleotides are TGTGCCAGCAGCCAACGACTAGCGGCCTTCACAGATACGCAGTATTTT.

Only one count was recorded for this clone. The gene calls are TRBV9 and TRBJ2-7; D may correspond to TRBD1 or TRBD2 (5 bases each). The CDR3 consists of 13 residues. V was pared by 8 bases and J by 0 bases, with 12 bases between. Germline V lookup: CDR1 SGDLS, CDR2 YYNGEE. CDR3 protein: CASSSGSSYEQYF. CDR3 nucleotide sequence: TGTGCCAGTAGTTCAGGGAGCTCCTACGAGCAGTACTTC.

This clone was found a few times. The sample carries other DNA sequences with the same CDR3. V and J are TRBV11-2 and TRBJ2-3; D is undetermined. The CDR3 contains 13 residues. Germline V CDR1 and CDR2: SGHAT, FQNNGV. Trimming cost V 2 bases and J 4 bases, with 7 bases left between them. Here the CDR3 DNA reads TGTGCCAGCAGCTTAACGGTCGCAGATACGCAGTATTTT. Protein product: CASSLTVADTQYF.

The rearrangement links TRBV7-2 to TRBJ2-7; D is undetermined. The germline CDR1 and CDR2 sequences are SGHTA and FQGNSA. The CDR3 spans 15 residues. V lost 2 bases and J lost 0, with 11 bases in between. The CDR3 is CASSLTYRDSYEQYF. The DNA for the CDR3 is TGTGCCAGCAGCTTAACGTACCGCGACTCCTACGAGCAGTACTTC.

The chain carries TRBV29-1 and TRBJ1-1; D uncertain. Per germline, CDR1 SQVTM and CDR2 ANQGSEA. Trimming shortened V by 4 bases and J by 10 bases, and 13 bases separated the two germline ends. This CDR3 is 11 amino acids long. As DNA, the CDR3 is TGCAGCGTTGTAAATATCCGGGGAGCTTTCTTT. Translation gives CSVVNIRGAFF. Using reference TRBV29-1 and TRBJ1-1 for the parts outside the CDR3, the full variable domain is SAVISQKPSRDICQRGTSLTIQCQVDSQVTMMFWYRQQPGQSLTLIATANQGSEATYESGFVIDKFPISRPNLTFSTLTVSNMSPEDSSIYLCSVVNIRGAFFGQGTRLTVV.

CDR3 sequence reads: CATSRDHGPQETQYF. The CDR3 DNA sequence: TGTGCCACCAGCAGAGATCACGGCCCCCAAGAGACCCAGTACTTC. The chain joins TRBV15 to TRBJ2-5; D is uncertain. The CDR3 extends over 15 amino acids. In germline, CDR1 is LNHNV, CDR2 YYDKDF (reference sequence). V lost 0 bases and J lost 1, with 9 bases in between.

The chain employs TRBV29-1 and TRBJ1-4; 7 bases fit TRBD1. CDR3 length: 12 amino acids. The V gene's germline CDR1 is SQVTM and CDR2 ANQGSEA. The ends lost 6 bases at V and 4 bases at J; junction bases unmatched: 2. CDR3 coding DNA: TGCAGCGTGCGGGACAGTAATGAAAAACTGTTTTTT. Amino acids: CSVRDSNEKLFF.

CDR3 sequence (DNA): TGTGCCAGCAGCTTAGATCGTAGGAACACCCAGTACTTC. Its protein product is CASSLDRRNTQYF. This chain uses TRBV7-6 with TRBJ2-5; D ambiguous. With 1 base removed from V and 8 bases from J, the gap between germline ends came to 11 bases. The V gene's germline CDR1 is SGHVS and CDR2 FNYEAQ. The CDR3 runs 13 residues.

This chain links TRBV30 with TRBJ2-2, with a possible D match to TRBD1 (5 bases). The CDR3 extends over 12 amino acids. V gave up 5 bases and J gave up 6 bases, with 10 bases separating them. CDR1 is GTSNPN and CDR2 is SVGIG in the germline V gene (reference sequence). CDR3 loop: CAWRPGPGELFF. DNA for the CDR3: TGTGCCTGGCGGCCAGGGCCCGGGGAGCTGTTTTTT.

In this sample, this clone turned up once. V is TRBV7-8 and J is TRBJ2-1; TRBD1 agrees at 7 bases. CDR1 and CDR2 from the germline V gene are SGHVS and FQNEAQ. There are 16 residues in the CDR3. Losses at the gene ends were 5 bases for V and 8 bases for J; bases not matched to a gene: 15. The DNA of the CDR3 is TGTGCCAGCAGCAAAAGGACAGGTCTGGGTGTCGATGAGCAGTTCTTC. This codes for CASSKRTGLGVDEQFF.

The rearrangement links TRBV20-1 to TRBJ1-1; D gene unclear. The CDR3 sequence is 11 residues long. Germline CDR1 and CDR2: DFQATT and SNEGSKA (reference sequence). With 5 bases removed from V and 1 base from J, the gap between germline ends came to 5 bases. The CDR3 nucleotides are TGCAGTGCTTACAGGAACACTGAAGCTTTCTTT. It yields the protein CSAYRNTEAFF.

The V and J genes are TRBV6-1 and TRBJ2-7; 8 bases agree with TRBD2. The trim removed 8 bases at V and 0 bases at J, leaving 6 bases unmatched. Germline assignment: CDR1 MNHNS and CDR2 SASEGT. The CDR3 spans 14 residues. Here the CDR3 reads CASGSSGYSYEQYF. CDR3 sequence (DNA): TGTGCCAGCGGTTCTAGCGGGTACTCCTACGAGCAGTACTTC.

The V call is TRBV28, the J call TRBJ1-2; the D gene is possibly TRBD1 (6 bases). Germline loops: CDR1 MDHEN, CDR2 SYDVKM. V was trimmed by 5 bases and J by 4 bases, leaving 20 bases between them. The CDR3 contains 16 residues. CDR3 residues: CASSPRTVLASYGYTF. CDR3 bases: TGTGCCAGCAGTCCCAGGACAGTCCTTGCAAGCTATGGCTACACCTTC.

The CDR3 sequence is CASSLIGPTDTQYF. DNA of the CDR3: TGTGCCAGCAGCTTAATAGGGCCCACAGATACGCAGTATTTT. This chain uses TRBV11-1 with TRBJ2-3; D not certain. Germline CDR1 is SGHAT and CDR2 is FQDESV (reference sequence). The ends were cut back, 2 bases at V and 2 bases at J, with 8 bases in the middle. The CDR3 is made up of 14 amino acids.

The rearrangement joins TRBV29-1 to TRBJ2-3; TRBD2 matches 9 bases. The CDR3 is 14 residues long. Germline V gene lookup returns CDR1 SQVTM and CDR2 ANQGSEA. The junction had 4 bases not matched to a gene; V was cut back by 6 bases and J by 0 bases. This chain's CDR3 is CSVATSGSTDTQYF. CDR3 DNA sequence: TGCAGCGTCGCAACTAGCGGGAGCACAGATACGCAGTATTTT.